A selection of T cell receptor beta chains follows, all from one sample in a study of cytomegalovirus exposure and HLA in healthy donors. Only in-frame clones appear in the TCRdb table, and some are missing; sequencing was by immunoSEQ multiplex PCR. Of fewer than 200,000 clones listed, approximately 75% are singletons. Material for sequencing was PBMCs. These receptors originate from a girl aged 10 to 17 in good health and CMV-seronegative. Each CDR3 is given with its conserved first and last residue. The D gene is left open where the match is weak. Clone size is shown for a subset of rows, as once, few, many or a class of expanded clone.

size	D	V	length	J	CDR3	DNA
NA	NA	TRBV19	18	TRBJ2-5	CASSITAQTGSLGETQYF	TGTGCCAGTAGTATCACGGCCCAAACAGGGAGCCTGGGAGAGACCCAGTACTTC
few	TRBD2	TRBV19	13	TRBJ2-1	CASKLAGDNEQFF	TGTGCCAGTAAACTAGCGGGGGACAATGAGCAGTTCTTC
NA	NA	TRBV11-3	14	TRBJ1-1	CASSRRGENTEAFF	TGTGCCAGCAGCCGACGAGGAGAGAACACTGAAGCTTTCTTT
NA	TRBD2	TRBV6-5	15	TRBJ2-1	CASSLTSGGFNEQFF	TGTGCCAGCAGTCTGACTAGCGGGGGGTTCAATGAGCAGTTCTTC
NA	TRBD1	TRBV19	16	TRBJ2-1	CASSIRGTGPHNEQFF	TGTGCCAGTAGTATAAGGGGGACAGGGCCCCACAATGAGCAGTTCTTC
NA	NA	TRBV30	12	TRBJ2-2	CAWSLRAGELFF	TGTGCCTGGAGTTTGAGGGCCGGGGAGCTGTTTTTT
NA	NA	TRBV7-9	15	TRBJ2-2	CASSAGAGGGRELFF	TGTGCCAGCAGCGCCGGGGCAGGGGGAGGTCGGGAGCTGTTTTTT
NA	TRBD1	TRBV5-1	16	TRBJ1-2	CASSLEPGQGSYGYTF	TGCGCCAGCAGCTTGGAACCGGGACAGGGGAGCTATGGCTACACCTTC
few	TRBD2	TRBV9	18	TRBJ2-1	CASSVAIRGLAGGHEQFF	TGTGCCAGCAGCGTAGCAATCCGTGGGCTAGCGGGGGGTCATGAGCAGTTCTTC
NA	TRBD1	TRBV4-1	16	TRBJ2-5	CASSQASQGVGETQYF	TGCGCCAGCAGCCAAGCATCACAGGGGGTTGGAGAGACCCAGTACTTC
few	TRBD1	TRBV18	15	TRBJ1-5	CASAPGTGVNQPQHF	TGTGCCAGCGCACCTGGGACAGGGGTTAATCAGCCCCAGCATTTT
NA	NA	TRBV10-3	15	TRBJ2-1	CAISETSRANNEQFF	TGTGCCATCAGTGAGACTAGTAGAGCCAACAATGAGCAGTTCTTC
once	TRBD2	TRBV12-5	18	TRBJ2-5	CASGFPSGTSGRVETQYF	TGTGCTAGTGGTTTCCCCTCCGGGACTAGCGGGAGGGTGGAGACCCAGTACTTC
once	TRBD2	TRBV18	15	TRBJ2-7	CASSPSGGPLYEQYF	TGTGCCAGCTCTCCCAGCGGGGGGCCCCTCTACGAGCAGTACTTC
once	TRBD2	TRBV4-1	16	TRBJ2-5	CASSQVEWLAGPKKYF	TGCGCCAGCAGCCAAGTAGAATGGCTAGCGGGGCCCAAGAAGTACTTC
NA	NA	TRBV5-1	19	TRBJ1-5	CASSFGTNVSRHSNQPQHF	TGCGCCAGCAGCTTTGGGACAAATGTGTCCCGGCATAGCAATCAGCCCCAGCATTTT
NA	NA	TRBV29-1	11	TRBJ2-7	CSVGRDYEQYF	TGCAGCGTTGGCAGGGACTACGAGCAGTACTTC
NA	NA	TRBV19	14	TRBJ1-1	CASRWDSPGTEAFF	TGTGCCAGCCGGTGGGACTCCCCAGGCACTGAAGCTTTCTTT
NA	NA	TRBV7-9	17	TRBJ2-4	CASSFVGATGVKNIQYF	TGTGCCAGCAGCTTCGTAGGTGCGACGGGGGTCAAAAACATTCAGTACTTC
NA	TRBD1	TRBV6-4	15	TRBJ2-5	CASSPGQGAAETQYF	TGTGCCAGCAGTCCAGGACAGGGGGCTGCAGAGACCCAGTACTTC
NA	NA	TRBV2	10	TRBJ2-7	CASSPQGQYF	TGTGCCAGCAGTCCCCAGGGGCAGTACTTC
NA	NA	TRBV5-4	13	TRBJ1-1	CASSVDGYTEAFF	TGTGCCAGCAGCGTCGACGGGTACACTGAAGCTTTCTTT
NA	TRBD1	TRBV6-1	15	TRBJ1-2	CASRSRWTGNYGYTF	TGTGCCAGCAGGAGTCGATGGACAGGGAACTATGGCTACACCTTC
NA	TRBD2	TRBV14	15	TRBJ2-5	CASSQGLQREETQYF	TGTGCCAGCAGCCAAGGATTACAGCGGGAGGAGACCCAGTACTTC
once	NA	TRBV9	15	TRBJ1-1	CASSVDQGMNTEAFF	TGTGCCAGCAGCGTAGATCAGGGTATGAACACTGAAGCTTTCTTT
NA	TRBD1	TRBV7-9	16	TRBJ1-4	CASSLGGTGGYEKLFF	TGTGCCAGCAGCTTGGGGGGCACAGGGGGCTATGAAAAACTGTTTTTT
NA	TRBD2	TRBV6-5	13	TRBJ2-1	CATGLAGGFEQFF	TGTGCCACGGGACTAGCGGGGGGATTTGAGCAGTTCTTC
NA	NA	TRBV6-6	12	TRBJ2-7	CASSEASYEQYF	TGTGCCAGCAGTGAGGCTTCCTACGAGCAGTACTTC